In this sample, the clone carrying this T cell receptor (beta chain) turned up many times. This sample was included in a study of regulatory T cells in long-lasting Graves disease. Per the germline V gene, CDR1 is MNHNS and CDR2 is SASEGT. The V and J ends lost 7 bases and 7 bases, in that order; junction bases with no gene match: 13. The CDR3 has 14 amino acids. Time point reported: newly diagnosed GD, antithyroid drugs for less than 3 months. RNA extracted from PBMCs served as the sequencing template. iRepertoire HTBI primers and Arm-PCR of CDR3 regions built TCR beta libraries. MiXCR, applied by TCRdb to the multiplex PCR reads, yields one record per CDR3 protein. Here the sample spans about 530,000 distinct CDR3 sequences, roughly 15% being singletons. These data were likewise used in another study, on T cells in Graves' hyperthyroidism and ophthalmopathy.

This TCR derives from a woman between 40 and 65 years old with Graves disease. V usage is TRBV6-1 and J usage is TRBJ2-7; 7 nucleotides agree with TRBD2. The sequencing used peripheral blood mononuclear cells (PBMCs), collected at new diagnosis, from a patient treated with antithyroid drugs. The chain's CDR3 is CASNFGLGLREQYF. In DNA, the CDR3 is TGTGCCAGCAACTTCGGACTAGGATTGAGGGAGCAGTACTTC.